The 17 T cell receptor beta chains below were found in one sample sequenced in a study of Graves' ophthalmopathy and Graves' hyperthyroidism (dated by TCRdb to between 2018 and 2020). Sequencing was carried out with an Illumina HiSeq 2000. For repertoire sequencing, TCR beta CDR3 regions were amplified from RNA transcripts. The first round of RT-PCR was done with HTBI primers and the Qiagen OneStep RT-PCR kit, and was followed by a second round of multiplex PCR, then size selection and purification. In TCRdb, the public reads were trimmed at Q25 with fastp and aligned with MiXCR, with productive beta chains retained. Each record represents a unique CDR3 protein, reported with the most common genes and DNA among its rows. In all, the sample holds about 550,000 distinct CDR3 sequences, and under 45% of those were seen once. Of the sample, roughly 4.5% is held by the ten largest clones. The sequencing input was peripheral blood or thyroid tissue (not recorded which). These receptors originate from an adult man with Graves' hyperthyroidism.

The chain recombines TRBV19 with TRBJ2-7; 7 bases fit TRBD1. The CDR3 totals 17 residues. J lost 5 bases, V lost 6 bases, and 19 bases had no gene match. Germline values: CDR1 LNHDA, CDR2 SQIVND (reference sequence). CDR3 amino acids: CASSEENMDSGTDEQYF. CDR3 DNA sequence: TGTGCCAGTAGCGAGGAAAACATGGACAGTGGGACAGACGAGCAGTACTTC.

A few counts support this clonotype. The chain links TRBV6-1 to TRBJ1-2; 7 bases align to TRBD1. The V gene end was trimmed by 6 bases and the J gene end by 2 bases; junction bases not matched to a gene: 6. This CDR3 has 14 amino acids. Germline assignment: CDR1 MNHNS and CDR2 SASEGT. This CDR3 reads CASRGAGGNYGYTF. CDR3 sequence (DNA): TGTGCCAGCAGGGGGGCAGGGGGGAACTATGGCTACACCTTC.

This clonotype was seen many times. The chain joins TRBV5-4 to TRBJ2-6; 12 bases line up with TRBD2. The V and J ends lost 0 bases and 4 bases, in that order; junction bases with no gene match: 5. This CDR3 has 18 residues. Germline V CDR1 and CDR2: SGHNT, YYREEE (reference sequence). The CDR3 loop reads CASSLALAGGYGANVLTF. The CDR3 bases are TGTGCCAGCAGCTTGGCGCTAGCGGGAGGGTACGGGGCCAACGTCCTGACTTTC.

This clonotype was detected only a few times. This chain connects TRBV7-9 to TRBJ2-3; 8 bases are shared with TRBD1. The CDR3 is made up of 15 amino acids. J lost 6 bases, V lost 3 bases, and 8 bases had no gene match. Germline V CDR1 and CDR2: SEHNR, FQNEAQ (reference sequence). This CDR3 reads CASSLGLGQGDTQYF. CDR3 nucleotides: TGTGCCAGCAGCTTGGGCCTCGGACAGGGCGATACGCAGTATTTT.

This clonotype occurred many times. The chain joins TRBV11-2 to TRBJ2-5; D may be TRBD1 or TRBD2 (5 bases each). CDR3 length: 18 residues. From germline, CDR1 is SGHAT and CDR2 FQNNGV. Trimming took 1 base from V and 5 from J, leaving 23 bases between them. The CDR3 is CASSLVELRENWWETQYF. The CDR3 DNA reads TGTGCCAGCAGCTTAGTTGAGCTCAGGGAGAATTGGTGGGAGACCCAGTACTTC.

This clonotype was counted between two and nine times. The rearrangement uses TRBV6-4 and TRBJ2-7; perhaps TRBD2 as D (6 bases). The V gene lost 5 bases and the J gene lost 3 bases, with 11 bases spanning the gap. The CDR3 covers 13 residues. The germline CDR1 and CDR2 sequences are MRHNA and SNTAGT. The CDR3 coding sequence is TGTGCCAGCAGTCGCGGGACCAACTACGAGCAGTACTTC. It codes for CASSRGTNYEQYF.

This rearrangement joins TRBV12-3 or TRBV12-4 to TRBJ2-7; 8 nucleotides match TRBD1. This CDR3 comprises 14 residues. The V segment lost 8 bases and the J segment 3 bases; nucleotides outside the gene matches: 9. CDR3 nucleotide sequence: TGTGCCAGCCCACCGGGACAGGCTCACTACGAGCAGTACTTC. Its protein product is CASPPGQAHYEQYF.

This clonotype was recorded at least ten times. The J gene is TRBJ1-4, the V gene TRBV7-9; 11 bases fit TRBD1. Germline CDR1 and CDR2: SEHNR and FQNEAQ (reference sequence). The trim removed 2 bases at V and 7 bases at J, leaving 6 bases unmatched. The CDR3 covers 16 residues. The CDR3 bases are TGTGCCAGCAGCTTATGGCCGGACAGGGGGCTTGAAAAACTGTTTTTT. Protein: CASSLWPDRGLEKLFF.

The chain uses TRBV2 and TRBJ2-7; TRBD2 agrees at 8 bases. Losses at the gene ends were 4 bases for V and 6 bases for J; bases not matched to a gene: 8. The CDR3 extends over 14 amino acids. Germline values: CDR1 SNHLY, CDR2 FYNNEI. DNA of the CDR3: TGTGCCAGCAGTGCTAGTCGGGAGGGCCGCGAGCAGTACTTC. This translates into CASSASREGREQYF.

This clonotype has only a few counts. The chain combines TRBV2 with TRBJ2-3; 8 bases agree with TRBD1. This CDR3 spans 15 amino acids. Per germline, CDR1 SNHLY and CDR2 FYNNEI. V gave up 6 bases and J gave up 3 bases; unmatched junction bases: 8. CDR3 bases: TGTGCCAGCAGCGCAGGGGGCGAGGTAACAGATACGCAGTATTTT. Translated: CASSAGGEVTDTQYF.

On this clonotype itself: With a much larger clone just one base away, this may be a read error. The chain recombines TRBV11-1 with TRBJ2-5; a weak D match, TRBD1 (5 bases). Per germline, CDR1 SGHAT and CDR2 FQDESV (reference sequence). This CDR3 contains 15 residues. The V end lost 1 base, the J end lost 5 bases, and 14 bases lay between the germline ends. The CDR3 bases are TGTGCCAGCAGCTTAGAAGGCCCCTCAGGGGAGACCCAGTACTTC. It codes for CASSLEGPSGETQYF.

The V and J genes are TRBV10-3 and TRBJ2-7; the match to TRBD2 covers 7 bases. The V and J ends lost 3 bases and 7 bases, in that order; junction bases with no gene match: 6. Per germline, CDR1 ENHRY and CDR2 SYGVKD. This CDR3 contains 13 residues. CDR3 in DNA: TGTGCCATCAGTGATGCGGGGACTAATGAGCAGTACTTC. It specifies CAISDAGTNEQYF.

This clonotype was counted ten times or more. The chain recombines TRBV20-1 with TRBJ2-7; a weak D match, TRBD2 (7 bases). Germline lookup yields CDR1 DFQATT and CDR2 SNEGSKA (reference sequence). Trimming took 0 bases from V and 0 from J, leaving 15 bases between them. The CDR3 consists of 16 residues. The CDR3 protein is CSAREGGGRRSYEQYF. CDR3 DNA sequence: TGCAGTGCTAGAGAAGGCGGGGGCCGCCGCTCCTACGAGCAGTACTTC.

The rearrangement joins TRBV3-1 to TRBJ2-7, with 11 bases that match TRBD2. Germline-derived CDR1 and CDR2 are LGHDT and YNNKEL (reference sequence). The length of the CDR3 is 15 residues. V trimming: 4 bases; J trimming: 4 bases; junction bases outside the gene matches: 6. The CDR3 region is CASSPLTSGMYEQYF. CDR3 in DNA: TGTGCCAGCAGCCCTCTGACTAGCGGGATGTACGAGCAGTACTTC.

In its sample, this clonotype was seen many times. This chain joins TRBV5-4 and TRBJ1-2, with 8 bases matching TRBD1. Germline assignment: CDR1 SGHNT and CDR2 YYREEE (reference sequence). The CDR3 sequence is 14 residues long. The junction had 8 bases not matched to a gene; V was cut back by 3 bases and J by 7 bases. CDR3 region: CASSSSGQGGGYTF. CDR3 bases: TGTGCCAGCAGCTCATCCGGACAGGGCGGTGGCTACACCTTC.

This clonotype was recorded at least ten times. The chain recombines TRBV14 with TRBJ2-7, with D unresolved. The CDR3 extends over 15 amino acids. The germline CDR1 and CDR2 sequences are SGHDN and FVKESK. Trimming took 4 bases from V and 0 from J, leaving 13 bases between them. The CDR3, as DNA: TGTGCCAGCAGCCGAAACACGGTTCCCTCCTACGAGCAGTACTTC. Protein: CASSRNTVPSYEQYF.

This clonotype was picked up many times. The chain joins TRBV20-1 to TRBJ2-2; tentative D call: TRBD2 (6 bases). The germline CDR1 and CDR2 sequences are DFQATT and SNEGSKA (reference sequence). V was trimmed by 5 bases and J by 4 bases, leaving 14 bases between them. CDR3 size: 14 residues. The CDR3 region is CSASSVGLTGELFF. DNA for the CDR3: TGCAGTGCTTCCAGCGTGGGACTCACCGGGGAGCTGTTTTTT.